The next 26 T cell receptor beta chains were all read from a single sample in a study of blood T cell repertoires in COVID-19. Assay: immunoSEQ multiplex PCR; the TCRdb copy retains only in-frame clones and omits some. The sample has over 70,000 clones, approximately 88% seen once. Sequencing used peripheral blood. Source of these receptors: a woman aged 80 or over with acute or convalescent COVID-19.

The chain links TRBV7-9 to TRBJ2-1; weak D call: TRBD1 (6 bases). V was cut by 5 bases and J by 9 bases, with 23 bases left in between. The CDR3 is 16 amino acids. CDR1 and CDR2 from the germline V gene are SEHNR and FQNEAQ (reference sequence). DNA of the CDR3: TGTGCCAGCAGCCACCCGACAGGTTTCCGCCGGGGTGAGCAGTTCTTC. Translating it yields CASSHPTGFRRGEQFF.

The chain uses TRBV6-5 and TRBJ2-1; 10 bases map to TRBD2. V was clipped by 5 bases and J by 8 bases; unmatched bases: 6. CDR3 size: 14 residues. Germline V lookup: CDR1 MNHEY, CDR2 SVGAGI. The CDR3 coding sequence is TGTGCCAGCAGTCTCCCCGGGACTAGCGATGAGCAGTTCTTC. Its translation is CASSLPGTSDEQFF.

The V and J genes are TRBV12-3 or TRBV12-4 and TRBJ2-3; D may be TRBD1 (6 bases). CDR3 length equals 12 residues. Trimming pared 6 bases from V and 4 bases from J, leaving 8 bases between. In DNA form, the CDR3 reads TGTGCCAGCAGGACAGGACCAGATACGCAGTATTTT. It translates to CASRTGPDTQYF.

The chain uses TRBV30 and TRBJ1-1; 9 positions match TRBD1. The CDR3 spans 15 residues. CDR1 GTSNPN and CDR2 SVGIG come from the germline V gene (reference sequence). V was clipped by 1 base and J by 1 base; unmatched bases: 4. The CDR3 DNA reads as TGTGCCTGGAGTGGGGGGGACAGGGAGAACACTGAAGCTTTCTTT. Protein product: CAWSGGDRENTEAFF.

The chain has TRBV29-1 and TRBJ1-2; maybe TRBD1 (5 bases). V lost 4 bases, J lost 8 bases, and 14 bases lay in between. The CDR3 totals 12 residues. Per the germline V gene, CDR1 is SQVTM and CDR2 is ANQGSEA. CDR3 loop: CSVGAGGQGYTF. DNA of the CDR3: TGCAGCGTTGGAGCGGGGGGTCAAGGCTACACCTTC. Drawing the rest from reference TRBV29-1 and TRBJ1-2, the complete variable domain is SAVISQKPSRDICQRGTSLTIQCQVDSQVTMMFWYRQQPGQSLTLIATANQGSEATYESGFVIDKFPISRPNLTFSTLTVSNMSPEDSSIYLCSVGAGGQGYTFGSGTRLTVV.

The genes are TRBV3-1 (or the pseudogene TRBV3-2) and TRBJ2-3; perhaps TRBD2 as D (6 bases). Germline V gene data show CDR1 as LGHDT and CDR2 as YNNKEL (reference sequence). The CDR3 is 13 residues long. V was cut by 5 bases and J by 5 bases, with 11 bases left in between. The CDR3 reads CASSEEGIDTQYF. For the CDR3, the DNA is TGTGCCAGCAGCGAGGAGGGGATAGATACGCAGTATTTT.

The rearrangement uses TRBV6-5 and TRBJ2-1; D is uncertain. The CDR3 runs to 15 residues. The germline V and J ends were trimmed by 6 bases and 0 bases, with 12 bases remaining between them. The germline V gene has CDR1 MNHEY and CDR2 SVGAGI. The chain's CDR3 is CASRTTLNSYNEQFF. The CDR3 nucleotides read TGTGCCAGCAGAACAACCTTGAACTCCTACAATGAGCAGTTCTTC.

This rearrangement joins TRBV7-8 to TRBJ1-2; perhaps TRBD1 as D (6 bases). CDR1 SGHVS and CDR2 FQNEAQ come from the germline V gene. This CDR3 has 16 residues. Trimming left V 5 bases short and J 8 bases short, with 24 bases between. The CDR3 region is CASSLDSSIPSGGYTF. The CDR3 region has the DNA TGTGCCAGCAGCCTGGACAGTTCTATTCCGAGCGGCGGCTACACCTTC.

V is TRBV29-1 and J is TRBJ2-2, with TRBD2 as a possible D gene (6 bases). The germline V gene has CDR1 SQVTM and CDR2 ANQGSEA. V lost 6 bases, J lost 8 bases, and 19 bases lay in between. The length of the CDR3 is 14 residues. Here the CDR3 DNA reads TGCAGCGTGGCACCGGGACTTGCCACAGGGGAGCTGTTTTTT. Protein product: CSVAPGLATGELFF.

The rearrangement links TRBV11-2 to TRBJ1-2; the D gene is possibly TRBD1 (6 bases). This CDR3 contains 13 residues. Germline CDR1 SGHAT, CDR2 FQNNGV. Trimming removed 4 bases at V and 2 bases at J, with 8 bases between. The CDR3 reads CASSSGQNYGYTF. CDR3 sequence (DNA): TGTGCCAGCAGCTCAGGACAGAACTATGGCTACACCTTC.

The chain's CDR3 is CASSPVTDSYEQYF. As DNA, the CDR3 is TGTGCCAGCTCACCGGTTACAGACTCCTACGAGCAGTACTTC. The chain is built from TRBV18 and TRBJ2-7; D is unresolved. V was trimmed by 3 bases and J by 0 bases, leaving 9 bases between them. This CDR3 has 14 amino acids. Germline V gene lookup returns CDR1 KGHSH and CDR2 LQKENI.

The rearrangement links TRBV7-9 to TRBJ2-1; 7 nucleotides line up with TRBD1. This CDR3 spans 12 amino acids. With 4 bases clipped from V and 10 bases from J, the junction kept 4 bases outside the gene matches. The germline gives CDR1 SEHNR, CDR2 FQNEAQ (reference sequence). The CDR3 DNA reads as TGTGCCAGCAGCTCAGGGGGTGGCGAGCAGTTCTTC. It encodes CASSSGGGEQFF. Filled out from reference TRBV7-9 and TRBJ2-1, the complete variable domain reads DTGVSQNPRHKITKRGQNVTFRCDPISEHNRLYWYRQTLGQGPEFLTYFQNEAQLEKSRLLSDRFSAERPKGSFSTLEIQRTEQGDSAMYLCASSSGGGEQFFGPGTRLTVL.

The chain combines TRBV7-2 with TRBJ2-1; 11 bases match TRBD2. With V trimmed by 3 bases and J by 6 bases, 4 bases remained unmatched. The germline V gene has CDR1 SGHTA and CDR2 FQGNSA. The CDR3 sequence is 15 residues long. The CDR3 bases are TGTGCCAGCAGCTTTAGCGGGGGGGCAGGCAATGAGCAGTTCTTC. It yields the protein CASSFSGGAGNEQFF.

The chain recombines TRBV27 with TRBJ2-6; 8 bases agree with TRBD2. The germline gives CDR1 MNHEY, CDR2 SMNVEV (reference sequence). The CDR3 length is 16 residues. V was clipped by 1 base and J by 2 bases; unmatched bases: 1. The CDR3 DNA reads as TGTGCCAGCAGTTTATGGCGGGGGGCTGGGGCCAACGTCCTGACTTTC. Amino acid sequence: CASSLWRGAGANVLTF. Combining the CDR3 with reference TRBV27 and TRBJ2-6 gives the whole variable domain EAQVTQNPRYLITVTGKKLTVTCSQNMNHEYMSWYRQDPGLGLRQIYYSMNVEVTDKGDVPEGYKVSRKEKRNFPLILESPSPNQTSLYFCASSLWRGAGANVLTFGAGSRLTVL.

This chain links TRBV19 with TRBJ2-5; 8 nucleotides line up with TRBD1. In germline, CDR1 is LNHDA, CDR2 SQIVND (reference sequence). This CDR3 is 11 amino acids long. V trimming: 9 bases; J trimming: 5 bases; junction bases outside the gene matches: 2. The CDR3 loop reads CARDRVETQYF. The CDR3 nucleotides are TGTGCCAGGGACAGGGTCGAGACCCAGTACTTC.

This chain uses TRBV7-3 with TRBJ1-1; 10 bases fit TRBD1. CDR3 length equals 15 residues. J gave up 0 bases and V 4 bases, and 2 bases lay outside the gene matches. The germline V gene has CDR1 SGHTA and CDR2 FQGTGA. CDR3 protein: CASSSTGGMNTEAFF. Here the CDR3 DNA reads TGTGCCAGCAGCTCGACAGGGGGCATGAACACTGAAGCTTTCTTT.

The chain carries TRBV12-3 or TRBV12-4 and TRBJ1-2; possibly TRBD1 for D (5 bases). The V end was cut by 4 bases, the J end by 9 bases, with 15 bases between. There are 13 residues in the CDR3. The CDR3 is CASSSGYGSRYTF. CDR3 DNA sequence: TGTGCCAGCAGTTCAGGGTATGGATCCCGCTACACCTTC.

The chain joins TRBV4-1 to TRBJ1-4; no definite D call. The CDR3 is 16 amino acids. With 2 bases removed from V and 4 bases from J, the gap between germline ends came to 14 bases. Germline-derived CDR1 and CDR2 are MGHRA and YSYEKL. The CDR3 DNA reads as TGCGCCAGCAGCCAAAACCCTGCGCAGGTTAATGAAAAACTGTTTTTT. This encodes CASSQNPAQVNEKLFF.

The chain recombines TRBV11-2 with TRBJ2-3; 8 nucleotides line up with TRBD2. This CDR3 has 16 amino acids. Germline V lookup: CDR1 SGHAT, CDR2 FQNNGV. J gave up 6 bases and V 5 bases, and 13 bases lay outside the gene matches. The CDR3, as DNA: TGTGCCAGCAGCCGGCGTAGCGGGGCCCCGGGGGATACGCAGTATTTT. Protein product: CASSRRSGAPGDTQYF.

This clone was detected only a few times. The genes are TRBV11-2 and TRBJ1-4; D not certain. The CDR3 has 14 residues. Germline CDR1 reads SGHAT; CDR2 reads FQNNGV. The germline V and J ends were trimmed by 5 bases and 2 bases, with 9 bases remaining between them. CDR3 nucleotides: TGTGCCAGCAGCCTCCCCGGGACTAATGAAAAACTGTTTTTT. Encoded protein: CASSLPGTNEKLFF.

Here the CDR3 reads CASSMGQGAFYEQYF. In nucleotides, the CDR3 is TGTGCCAGTAGTATGGGACAGGGGGCCTTCTACGAGCAGTACTTC. The J gene is TRBJ2-7, the V gene TRBV19; 12 positions agree with TRBD1. The V segment lost 3 bases and the J segment 3 bases; nucleotides outside the gene matches: 3. This CDR3 contains 15 residues. Germline CDR1 reads LNHDA; CDR2 reads SQIVND (reference sequence).

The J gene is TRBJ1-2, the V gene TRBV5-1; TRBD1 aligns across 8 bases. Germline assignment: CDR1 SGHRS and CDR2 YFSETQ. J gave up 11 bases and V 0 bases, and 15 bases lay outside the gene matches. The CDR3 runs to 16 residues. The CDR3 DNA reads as TGCGCCAGCAGCTTGGGGGGACAGGTCTATGGGACAGAATACACCTTC. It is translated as CASSLGGQVYGTEYTF.

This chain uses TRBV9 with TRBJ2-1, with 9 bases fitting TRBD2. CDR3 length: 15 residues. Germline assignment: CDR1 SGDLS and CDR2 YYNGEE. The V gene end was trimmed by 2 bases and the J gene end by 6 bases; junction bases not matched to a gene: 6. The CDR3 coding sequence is TGTGCCAGCAGCGTTAGCGGGAGCCCCCTCAATGAGCAGTTCTTC. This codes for CASSVSGSPLNEQFF.

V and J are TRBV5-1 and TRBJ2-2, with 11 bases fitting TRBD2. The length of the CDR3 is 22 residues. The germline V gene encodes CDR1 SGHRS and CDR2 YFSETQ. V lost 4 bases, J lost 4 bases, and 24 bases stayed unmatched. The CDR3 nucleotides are TGCGCCAGCAGCCCGGGGCCCGGGACTAGCGGCAACCTTGGGGGCCGCACCGGGGAGCTGTTTTTT. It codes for CASSPGPGTSGNLGGRTGELFF.

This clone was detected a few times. The CDR3 here is CASTGGAYNEQFF. CDR3 nucleotide sequence: TGTGCCAGTACTGGGGGGGCCTACAATGAGCAGTTCTTC. V gene TRBV19 combines with J gene TRBJ2-1; 7 bases align to TRBD2. The germline gives CDR1 LNHDA, CDR2 SQIVND (reference sequence). The CDR3 consists of 13 residues. Trimming cost V 7 bases and J 2 bases; bases outside gene matches: 2.

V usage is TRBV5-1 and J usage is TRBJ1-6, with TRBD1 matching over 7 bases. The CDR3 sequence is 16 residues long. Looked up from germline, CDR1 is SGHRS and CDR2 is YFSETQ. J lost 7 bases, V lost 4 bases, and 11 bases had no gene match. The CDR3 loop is CASSHGDRVGNSPLHF. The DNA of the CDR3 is TGCGCCAGCAGCCACGGAGACAGGGTAGGGAATTCACCCCTCCACTTT.